These T cell receptor beta chains were read from a single sample in a study of blood T cell repertoires in COVID-19. Measured with immunoSEQ multiplex PCR; TCRdb has only the in-frame clones, and not every one. Seen here are 150,000 or so clones, about 85% observed once, and the top ten hold roughly 4%. Sequencing input: PBMCs or T cells enriched from blood (not recorded which). The receptors were sampled from a woman in her thirties or forties who had been exposed to COVID-19. Each CDR3 is given with its conserved first and last residue. D genes are given only for firm matches. Clone sizes are given selectively: once, few, many, or a class where the clone is expanded.

CDR3nt,CDR3aa,j_gene,v_gene,d_gene,abundance
TGTGCCAGCAGTAAGGACCCCGCCCCCCAGGGCGGTGAGCAGTTCTTC,CASSKDPAPQGGEQFF,TRBJ2-1,TRBV6-2/TRBV6-3,NA,NA
TGTGCCAGCAGCGTAGAGACTAGCGGAGCTTACAATGAGCAGTTCTTC,CASSVETSGAYNEQFF,TRBJ2-1,TRBV9,TRBD2,NA
TGTGCCAGTAAGCTAGCGGGGAAGTCAGTGTCAGATACGCAGTATTTT,CASKLAGKSVSDTQYF,TRBJ2-3,TRBV19,TRBD2,NA
TGCAGCGTGGGACTGCCTTCCTACGAGCAGTACTTC,CSVGLPSYEQYF,TRBJ2-7,TRBV29-1,NA,NA
TGTGCCAGCAGCTTATCTCAGTCCGAGACCCAGTACTTC,CASSLSQSETQYF,TRBJ2-5,TRBV11-2,NA,NA
TGCGCCAGCAGCCCCGGGACAGGGCAGTTCGAGCAGTTCTTC,CASSPGTGQFEQFF,TRBJ2-1,TRBV10-1,TRBD1,NA
TGTGCCAGCAGTTACGGGGGGAGGGCCTCCGAGCAGTACTTC,CASSYGGRASEQYF,TRBJ2-7,TRBV6-5,TRBD2,NA
TGTGCCAGCAGTGAGGTCGGAGACTACGAGCAGTACTTC,CASSEVGDYEQYF,TRBJ2-7,TRBV25-1,NA,NA
TGTGCCAGCAGTCCCATGGGACAAACCTACGAGCAGTACTTC,CASSPMGQTYEQYF,TRBJ2-7,TRBV2,NA,NA
TGTGCCAGCAGCCACAGGACAGGGGATGACGAGCAGTACTTC,CASSHRTGDDEQYF,TRBJ2-7,TRBV14,TRBD1,NA
TGTGCCAGCAGCAACTCCCTCGGCGGGGAAGATCAGTACTTC,CASSNSLGGEDQYF,TRBJ2-7,TRBV11-2,NA,few
TGTGCCAGTACCCAGGGGGCGAGGCAGCCCCAGCATTTT,CASTQGARQPQHF,TRBJ1-5,TRBV28,TRBD1,NA
TGTGCCAGCAGTTTGGGTGAGAGGGAGACCCAGTACTTC,CASSLGERETQYF,TRBJ2-5,TRBV28,NA,NA
TGTGCCAGCAGCGGACAACAGGGCCACACCATATATTTT,CASSGQQGHTIYF,TRBJ1-3,TRBV9,NA,once
TGTGCCAGCAGGGACCGACAGGTTGGGAATGAAAAACTGTTTTTT,CASRDRQVGNEKLFF,TRBJ1-4,TRBV2,NA,NA
TGTGCCAGCGACCAAAGGGGGGGTCAGCCCCAGCATTTT,CASDQRGGQPQHF,TRBJ1-5,TRBV28,NA,NA
TGCAGTGCTAGTGACAGCCGAGGCACTGAAGCTTTCTTT,CSASDSRGTEAFF,TRBJ1-1,TRBV20-1,NA,NA
TGTGCCACCAGTGCATCGAGGGGACTAGCGGGAGGGCCGGAAACCGGGGAGCTGTTTTTT,CATSASRGLAGGPETGELFF,TRBJ2-2,TRBV24-1,TRBD2,NA
TGTGCCAGCTCACCACCGGGACAGGGGTCAGATACGCAGTATTTT,CASSPPGQGSDTQYF,TRBJ2-3,TRBV18,TRBD1,NA
TGTGCTAGTGGTTTGGTAACAGGGGGCGAGGTGGAGACCCAGTACTTC,CASGLVTGGEVETQYF,TRBJ2-5,TRBV12-5,TRBD1,NA
TGCGCCACCTCCTACGCGGGGGGCAACAATGAGCAGTTCTTC,CATSYAGGNNEQFF,TRBJ2-1,TRBV5-1,TRBD2,NA
TGTGCCAGCAGCCGACCTAGCGCTTACGAGCAGTACTTC,CASSRPSAYEQYF,TRBJ2-7,TRBV12-3/TRBV12-4,NA,few
TGTGCCAGCAGCTTAGGGGCGGGGAGAGGAAATTCACCCCTCCACTTT,CASSLGAGRGNSPLHF,TRBJ1-6,TRBV7-2,NA,few
TGTGCCAGCAGAACAGGGGATCAGCCCCAGCATTTT,CASRTGDQPQHF,TRBJ1-5,TRBV6-5,TRBD1,NA
TGTGCCAGCAGCCCACGGGACTCCTCCTACAATGAGCAGTTCTTC,CASSPRDSSYNEQFF,TRBJ2-1,TRBV7-8,NA,once
TGTGCCAGCAGCACGCAGGAGGTACATGAGCAGTTCTTC,CASSTQEVHEQFF,TRBJ2-1,TRBV7-2,NA,NA
TGTGCCACCTGTCCCCCAAGGGCAGGGTGGCAGGTGGTGAACGAGCAGTACTTC,CATCPPRAGWQVVNEQYF,TRBJ2-7,TRBV24-1,NA,NA